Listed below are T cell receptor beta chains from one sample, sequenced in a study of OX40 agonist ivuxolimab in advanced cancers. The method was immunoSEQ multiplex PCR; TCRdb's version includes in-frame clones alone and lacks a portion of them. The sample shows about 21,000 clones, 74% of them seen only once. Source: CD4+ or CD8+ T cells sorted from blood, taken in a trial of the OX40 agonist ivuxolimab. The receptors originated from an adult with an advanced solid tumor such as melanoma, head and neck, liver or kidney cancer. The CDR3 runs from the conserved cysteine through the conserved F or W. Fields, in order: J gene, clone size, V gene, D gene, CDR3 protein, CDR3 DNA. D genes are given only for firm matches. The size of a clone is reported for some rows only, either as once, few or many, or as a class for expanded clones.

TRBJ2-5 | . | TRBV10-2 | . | CAAPETQYF | TGCGCCGCTCCGGAGACCCAGTACTTC
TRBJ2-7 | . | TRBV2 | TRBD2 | CASSQGLAGDSSYEQYF | TGTGCCAGCAGTCAGGGACTAGCGGGTGACAGCTCCTACGAGCAGTACTTC
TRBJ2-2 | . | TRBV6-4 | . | CASSVDNTGELFF | TGTGCCAGCAGTGTGGACAACACCGGGGAGCTGTTTTTT
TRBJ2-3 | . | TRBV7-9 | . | CASSHPTGDTQYF | TGTGCCAGCAGCCACCCGACCGGGGATACGCAGTATTTT
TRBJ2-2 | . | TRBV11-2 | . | CASSFTENPNTGELFF | TGTGCCAGCAGCTTTACCGAAAATCCGAACACCGGGGAGCTGTTTTTT
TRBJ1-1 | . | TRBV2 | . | CASSPTENTEAFF | TGTGCCAGCAGTCCTACGGAAAACACTGAAGCTTTCTTT
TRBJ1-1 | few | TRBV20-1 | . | CSARGGYEAFF | TGCAGTGCTAGAGGGGGTTACGAAGCTTTCTTT
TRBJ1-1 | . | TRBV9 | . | CASSYGATTATAEAFF | TGTGCCAGCAGCTATGGGGCTACGACGGCGACTGCTGAAGCTTTCTTT
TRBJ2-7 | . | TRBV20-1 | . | CSARDSYEQYF | TGCAGTGCTAGGGACTCCTACGAGCAGTACTTC
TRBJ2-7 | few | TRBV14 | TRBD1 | CASSQDVGQGFYEQYF | TGTGCCAGCAGCCAAGATGTGGGACAGGGTTTCTACGAGCAGTACTTC
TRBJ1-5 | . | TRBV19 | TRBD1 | CASSLTGGDYSNQPQHF | TGTGCCAGTAGCCTGACAGGGGGGGATTATAGCAATCAGCCCCAGCATTTT
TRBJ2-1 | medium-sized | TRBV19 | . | CASSIGPLEHNEQFF | TGTGCCAGTAGTATAGGCCCCCTTGAACACAATGAGCAGTTCTTC
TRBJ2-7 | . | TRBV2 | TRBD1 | CASITGTGGPEQYF | TGTGCCAGCATCACCGGGACAGGGGGACCCGAGCAGTACTTC
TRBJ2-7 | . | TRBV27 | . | CASSFVGQQYF | TGTGCCAGCAGTTTTGTAGGGCAGCAGTACTTC
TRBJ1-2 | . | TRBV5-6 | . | CASSWDGPDYGYTF | TGTGCCAGCAGCTGGGACGGCCCGGACTATGGCTACACCTTC
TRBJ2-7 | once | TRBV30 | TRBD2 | CAWSITSGSTYEQYF | TGTGCCTGGAGCATAACTAGCGGGAGTACGTACGAGCAGTACTTC
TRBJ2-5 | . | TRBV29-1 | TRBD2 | CSVQGLAGVTEETQYF | TGCAGCGTTCAGGGTCTAGCGGGAGTAACAGAAGAGACCCAGTACTTC
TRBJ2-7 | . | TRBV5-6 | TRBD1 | CASSDGTGYEQYF | TGTGCCAGCAGCGATGGGACAGGCTACGAGCAGTACTTC
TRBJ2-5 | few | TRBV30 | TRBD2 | CACRGVKTSGSGETQYF | TGTGCCTGTCGGGGGGTCAAGACTAGCGGGAGCGGGGAGACCCAGTACTTC
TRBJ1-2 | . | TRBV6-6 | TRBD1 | CASSYSTGIPYGYTF | TGTGCCAGCAGTTACTCGACAGGGATCCCCTATGGCTACACCTTC
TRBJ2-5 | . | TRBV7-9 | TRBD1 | CASSVITLGQGKETQYF | TGTGCCAGCAGCGTTATTACGCTTGGACAGGGTAAAGAGACCCAGTACTTC
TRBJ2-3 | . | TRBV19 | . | CASSLFAGTDTQYF | TGTGCCAGTAGTCTCTTTGCCGGGACAGATACGCAGTATTTT
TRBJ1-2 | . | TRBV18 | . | CASSPPLDRVVEGYTF | TGTGCCAGCTCACCACCTCTGGACAGAGTAGTTGAGGGCTACACCTTC
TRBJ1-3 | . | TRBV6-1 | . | CASSSGSSGNTIYF | TGTGCCAGCAGTTCAGGGAGCTCTGGAAACACCATATATTTT
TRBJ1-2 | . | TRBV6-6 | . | CASTYSRDGGYGYTF | TGTGCCAGCACCTACTCCCGGGACGGAGGGTATGGCTACACCTTC
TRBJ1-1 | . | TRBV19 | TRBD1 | CASSMQGAYTEAFF | TGTGCCAGTAGTATGCAGGGGGCGTACACTGAAGCTTTCTTT
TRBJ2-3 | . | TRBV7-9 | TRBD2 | CASSPRGAPSTDTQYF | TGTGCCAGCAGCCCGCGGGGGGCGCCTAGCACAGATACGCAGTATTTT
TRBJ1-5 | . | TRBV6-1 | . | CASSEQTEGQPQHF | TGTGCCAGCAGTGAGCAGACCGAGGGTCAGCCCCAGCATTTT
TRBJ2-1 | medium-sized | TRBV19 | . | CASSADRTTYNEQFF | TGTGCCAGTAGTGCCGACAGGACCACCTACAATGAGCAGTTCTTC
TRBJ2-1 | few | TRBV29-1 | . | CSVGASGVEQFF | TGCAGCGTTGGCGCTAGTGGGGTTGAGCAGTTCTTC
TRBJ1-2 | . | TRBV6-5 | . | CASNNPGANYGYTF | TGTGCCAGCAACAACCCAGGGGCTAACTATGGCTACACCTTC
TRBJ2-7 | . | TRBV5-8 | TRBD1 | CASSLDRGSYEQYF | TGTGCCAGCAGCTTGGACAGGGGCTCCTACGAGCAGTACTTC
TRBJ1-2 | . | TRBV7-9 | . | CASSLTATNYGYTF | TGTGCCAGCAGCTTAACTGCCACTAACTATGGCTACACCTTC
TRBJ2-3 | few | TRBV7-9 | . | CASRRGFIADTQYF | TGTGCCAGCAGAAGGGGGTTTATCGCAGATACGCAGTATTTT
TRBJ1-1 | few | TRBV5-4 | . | CASSFTGVTEAFF | TGTGCCAGCAGCTTTACCGGGGTCACTGAAGCTTTCTTT
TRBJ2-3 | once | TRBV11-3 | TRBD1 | CASSLDPGQGTDTQYF | TGTGCCAGCAGCTTAGATCCGGGACAGGGCACAGATACGCAGTATTTT
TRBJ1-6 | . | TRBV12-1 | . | CASSLDLNSPLHF | TGTGCCAGCAGCTTGGACCTAAATTCACCCCTCCACTTT